The subject of this entry is one TCR beta chain. The data originate from a study of T cell changes during pregnancy in multiple sclerosis. Per the germline V gene, CDR1 is MDHEN and CDR2 is SYDVKM. V was trimmed by 6 bases and J by 3 bases, leaving 35 bases between them. The CDR3 has 21 amino acids. Clones were sequenced by immunoSEQ multiplex PCR, and TCRdb holds only the in-frame ones, with some missing. The sample records more than 55,000 clones, 80% to 95% being singletons. The material sequenced was peripheral blood, taken in the first trimester of pregnancy. The chain joins TRBV28 to TRBJ1-2; D is unresolved. This clonotype was obtained from a female donor in good health, enrolled as a control in a pregnancy study. DNA for the CDR3: TGTGCCAGCAGCCTCGCCTTGACCTATGAACGCTGGGGAGGGAACGACTATGGCTACACCTTC. Translation: CASSLALTYERWGGNDYGYTF.